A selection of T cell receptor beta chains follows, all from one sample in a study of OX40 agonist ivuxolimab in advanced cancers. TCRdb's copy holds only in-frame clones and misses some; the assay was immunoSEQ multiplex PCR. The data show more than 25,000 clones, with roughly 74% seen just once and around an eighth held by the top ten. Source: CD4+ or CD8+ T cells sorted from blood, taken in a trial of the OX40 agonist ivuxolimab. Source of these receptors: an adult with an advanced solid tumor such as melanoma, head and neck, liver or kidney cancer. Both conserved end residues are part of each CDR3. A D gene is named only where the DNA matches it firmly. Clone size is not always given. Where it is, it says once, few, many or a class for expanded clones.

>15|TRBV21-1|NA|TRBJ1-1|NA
TGTGCCAGCAGCAAAGAGGGGGGCGAGGACACTGAAGCTTTCTTT
CASSKEGGEDTEAFF
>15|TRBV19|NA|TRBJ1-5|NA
TGTGCCACCCAAGGTGGGGGGACTAGCAATCAGCCCCAGCATTTT
CATQGGGTSNQPQHF
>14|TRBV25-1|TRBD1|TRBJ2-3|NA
TGTGCCAGCAGTTCGCGACAGGGGGCAGATACGCAGTATTTT
CASSSRQGADTQYF
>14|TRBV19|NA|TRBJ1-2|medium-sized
TGTGCCAGTAGTAAATTCGGGATAAACTATGGCTACACCTTC
CASSKFGINYGYTF
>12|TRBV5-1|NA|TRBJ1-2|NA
TGCGCCAGCAGCTTGGTGGATCGAGGCTACACCTTC
CASSLVDRGYTF
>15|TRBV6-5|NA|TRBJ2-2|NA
TGTGCCAGCAGTTACGGGACGACGGGCACCGGGGAGCTGTTTTTT
CASSYGTTGTGELFF
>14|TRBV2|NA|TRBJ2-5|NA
TGTGCCAGCAGTGAGGGGGTGGCAGGGGAGACCCAGTACTTC
CASSEGVAGETQYF
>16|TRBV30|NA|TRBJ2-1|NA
TGTGCCTGGAGTGTTTTCGGCAGCTTGTTAGACAATGAGCAGTTCTTC
CAWSVFGSLLDNEQFF
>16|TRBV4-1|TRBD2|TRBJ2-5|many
TGCGCCAGCAGCCAATTGAGACTAGCGAAACAAGAGACCCAGTACTTC
CASSQLRLAKQETQYF
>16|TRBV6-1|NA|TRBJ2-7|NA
TGTGCCAGCAGTGAAGCGCGACACGTGAGTACCTACGAGCAGTACTTC
CASSEARHVSTYEQYF
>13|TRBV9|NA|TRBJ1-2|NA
TGTGCCAGCAGCGTAGTAGGGGTCTATGGCTACACCTTC
CASSVVGVYGYTF
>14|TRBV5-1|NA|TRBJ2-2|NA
TGCGCCAGCAGCTTGAGGATTGACGCCGGGGAGCTGTTTTTT
CASSLRIDAGELFF
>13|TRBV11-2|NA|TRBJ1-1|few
TGTGCCAGCAGCTTAGCCCGTGGGACTGAAGCTTTCTTT
CASSLARGTEAFF
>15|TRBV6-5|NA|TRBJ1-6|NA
TGTGCCAGCAGTTACAACAGGGAGATGAATTCACCCCTCCACTTT
CASSYNREMNSPLHF
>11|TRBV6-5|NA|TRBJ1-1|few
TGTGCCACAAGGGGCTACACTGAAGCTTTCTTT
CATRGYTEAFF
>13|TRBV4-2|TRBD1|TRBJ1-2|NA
TGTGCCAGCAGCCCTTACAGGGGAGAGGGCTACACCTTC
CASSPYRGEGYTF
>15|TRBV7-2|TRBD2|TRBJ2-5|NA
TGTGCCAGCAGCCCCTGGGTAGCGGGGGCTGGGGAGCAGTACTTC
CASSPWVAGAGEQYF
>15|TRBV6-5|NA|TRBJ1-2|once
TGTGCCAGCAGTACCCGGGGGGGAGCTAACTATGGCTACACCTTC
CASSTRGGANYGYTF
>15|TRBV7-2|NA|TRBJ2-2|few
TGTGCCAGCAGCTTAGGTTGGGGGCAGGACGGGGAGCTGTTTTTT
CASSLGWGQDGELFF
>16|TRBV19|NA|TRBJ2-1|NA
TGTGCCAGTAGTATAGGTGCGTTGAGGGGTTACAATGAGCAGTTCTTC
CASSIGALRGYNEQFF
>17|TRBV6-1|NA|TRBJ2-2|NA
TGTGCCAGCAGTGCCCGGGCCCAGGGTAGGGGGACCGGGGAGCTGTTTTTT
CASSARAQGRGTGELFF
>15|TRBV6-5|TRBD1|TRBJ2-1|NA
TGTGCCAGCAGTTACCCCGGGACAGCTTACAATGAGCAGTTCTTC
CASSYPGTAYNEQFF
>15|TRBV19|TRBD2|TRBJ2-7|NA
TGTGCCAGTAGACCGAGCGGGGGGTCTGTCTACGAGCAGTACTTC
CASRPSGGSVYEQYF
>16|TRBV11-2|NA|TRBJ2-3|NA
TGTGCCAGCAGCCCCGTCGGTGCGGGACTCACAGATACGCAGTATTTT
CASSPVGAGLTDTQYF
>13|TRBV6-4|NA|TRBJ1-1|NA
TGTGCCAGCAGTGCGGGGGCGGTCACTGAAGCTTTCTTT
CASSAGAVTEAFF